Listed below are T cell receptor beta chains from one sample, sequenced in a study of siplizumab effects on memory and regulatory T cells. TCRdb's table, derived via immunoSEQ multiplex PCR, lists solely in-frame clones and lacks some. The sample yields 95,000 to 100,000 clones, roughly 91% seen once. The sequenced sample was non-Treg CD4+ T cells sorted from blood. These receptors all stem from a human donor in good health. The CDR3 runs from the conserved cysteine through the conserved F or W. The D gene is left open where the match is weak. The listing skips clone size in some rows; elsewhere it reads once, few, many or a size class.

>TRBJ2-7|-|-|TRBV18|16
TGTGCCAGCTCACCAACCTCCAGGCCCGCGGGCCACGAGCAGTACTTC
CASSPTSRPAGHEQYF
>TRBJ2-1|-|-|TRBV6-1|12
TGTGCCAGCAGTGAAGGACTCGGGGAGCAGTTCTTC
CASSEGLGEQFF
>TRBJ1-2|TRBD1|-|TRBV6-5|16
TGTGCCAGCAGTTTCACTCAGAGCAGGGGGGACTATGGCTACACCTTC
CASSFTQSRGDYGYTF
>TRBJ1-5|-|-|TRBV18|13
TGTGCCAGCTCACGGGGGGGGGATCAGCCCCAGCATTTT
CASSRGGDQPQHF
>TRBJ2-5|TRBD2|-|TRBV27|13
TGTGCCAGCAGTTTTCGACTAGCGGAGACCCAGTACTTC
CASSFRLAETQYF
>TRBJ2-2|TRBD1|-|TRBV5-1|15
TGCGCCAGCAGCCATGACAGGGGACGGGGCGGGGAGCTGTTTTTT
CASSHDRGRGGELFF
>TRBJ2-6|TRBD1|-|TRBV13|18
TGTGCCAGCAGCTTACTAAGGACAGGGGGCTCTGGGGCCAACGTCCTGACTTTC
CASSLLRTGGSGANVLTF
>TRBJ2-3|-|once|TRBV5-1|15
TGCGCCAGCGCCCTCCCCCGGGGCTCTTGGGATACGCAGTATTTT
CASALPRGSWDTQYF
>TRBJ2-3|-|-|TRBV7-7|15
TGTGCTAGCAGCTTAGAATGGGGGGACACAGATACGCAGTATTTT
CASSLEWGDTDTQYF
>TRBJ2-7|TRBD2|-|TRBV6-6|13
TGTGCCAGCAGTTTCGGGGGGATCTACGAGCAGTACTTC
CASSFGGIYEQYF
>TRBJ2-2|TRBD1|-|TRBV7-2|14
TGTGCCAGGACGGGACAGGGTAACACCGGGGAGCTGTTTTTT
CARTGQGNTGELFF
>TRBJ2-3|-|-|TRBV29-1|15
TGCAGCGTTGAAAGCCGGGAAGTGAGCACAGATACGCAGTATTTT
CSVESREVSTDTQYF
>TRBJ2-5|-|-|TRBV6-1|14
TGTGCCAGCAGATCCGGGACTGACAAAGAGACCCAGTACTTC
CASRSGTDKETQYF
>TRBJ1-5|TRBD1|-|TRBV6-1|14
TGTGCCAGCAGTCCCGGACAGGACAATCAGCCCCAGCATTTT
CASSPGQDNQPQHF
>TRBJ2-2|-|-|TRBV7-9|14
TGTGCCAGCAGCTTAACAGCGAACACCGGGGAGCTGTTTTTT
CASSLTANTGELFF
>TRBJ2-7|TRBD1|-|TRBV18|13
TGTGCCAGCTCACCCGGGACAGGGGAAGAGCAGTACTTC
CASSPGTGEEQYF
>TRBJ1-1|-|-|TRBV2|17
TGTGCCAGCAGTTATTCCGGGACTTCCCGGGGGAACACTGAAGCTTTCTTT
CASSYSGTSRGNTEAFF